A selection of T cell receptor beta chains follows, all from one sample in a study of control samples from healthy donors and cancer patients. Clones were sequenced by immunoSEQ multiplex PCR, and TCRdb holds only the in-frame ones, with some missing. The table lists roughly 64,000 clones, less than 95% of them singletons. Sequences were obtained from PBMCs. These receptor sequences come from a woman aged 45-60 years with colorectal cancer. Each CDR3 is given with its conserved first and last residue. The order of the fields is CDR3 DNA, CDR3 protein, clone size, J gene, V gene, D gene. The D gene is left open where the match is weak. Clone size, where shown, is once, few, many, or a class for clones that have expanded.

CDR3nt: TGTGCCAGCTACACCGGGGCAGCCTTTGGAAACACCATATATTTT
CDR3aa: CASYTGAAFGNTIYF
abundance: .
j_gene: TRBJ1-3
v_gene: TRBV5-8
d_gene: .

CDR3nt: TGTGCCAGCAGTGGAGATAGCAATCAGCCCCAGCATTTT
CDR3aa: CASSGDSNQPQHF
abundance: .
j_gene: TRBJ1-5
v_gene: TRBV2
d_gene: .

CDR3nt: TGTGCCAGTAGTGTACAGGGTCAGGAGACCCAGTACTTC
CDR3aa: CASSVQGQETQYF
abundance: .
j_gene: TRBJ2-5
v_gene: TRBV19
d_gene: .

CDR3nt: TGTGCCAGCAGCTTTTTAGGGATGAATACGCAGTATTTT
CDR3aa: CASSFLGMNTQYF
abundance: once
j_gene: TRBJ2-3
v_gene: TRBV5-6
d_gene: .

CDR3nt: TGTGCCAGCGGATCACAAGGGTGGGAAACAGATACGCAGTATTTT
CDR3aa: CASGSQGWETDTQYF
abundance: .
j_gene: TRBJ2-3
v_gene: TRBV7-3
d_gene: .

CDR3nt: TGTGCCTGTCGAGCCAGGGGGGGCGATTCACCCCTCCACTTT
CDR3aa: CACRARGGDSPLHF
abundance: .
j_gene: TRBJ1-6
v_gene: TRBV30
d_gene: TRBD1

CDR3nt: TGTGCCAGCAGTTTTCGGGAGGGATATGAGCAGTTCTTC
CDR3aa: CASSFREGYEQFF
abundance: .
j_gene: TRBJ2-1
v_gene: TRBV6-5
d_gene: TRBD2

CDR3nt: TGTGCCAGCAGTTCGCGGCTTACGGAGACCCAGTACTTC
CDR3aa: CASSSRLTETQYF
abundance: .
j_gene: TRBJ2-5
v_gene: TRBV27
d_gene: .

CDR3nt: TGTGCCAGCAGCTTAGCCCCCCCGAGCTCCTACAATGAGCAGTTCTTC
CDR3aa: CASSLAPPSSYNEQFF
abundance: .
j_gene: TRBJ2-1
v_gene: TRBV11-1
d_gene: .

CDR3nt: TGCAGCGTTGAGTCGGGCTACGAGCAGTACTTC
CDR3aa: CSVESGYEQYF
abundance: .
j_gene: TRBJ2-7
v_gene: TRBV29-1
d_gene: .

CDR3nt: TGTGCCAGCAAAGGGGGGGACTATGGCTACACCTTC
CDR3aa: CASKGGDYGYTF
abundance: .
j_gene: TRBJ1-2
v_gene: TRBV6-6
d_gene: .

CDR3nt: TGTGCCAGCAGTACACAGGGGGCGCGCAATCAGCCCCAGCATTTT
CDR3aa: CASSTQGARNQPQHF
abundance: .
j_gene: TRBJ1-5
v_gene: TRBV7-2
d_gene: TRBD1

CDR3nt: TGTGCCAGCAGCTTAGCGGGGAGTACTAATGAAAAACTGTTTTTT
CDR3aa: CASSLAGSTNEKLFF
abundance: .
j_gene: TRBJ1-4
v_gene: TRBV7-9
d_gene: .

CDR3nt: TGCAGCGTTGGGGCTGATACAGATCAGCCCCAGCATTTT
CDR3aa: CSVGADTDQPQHF
abundance: .
j_gene: TRBJ1-5
v_gene: TRBV29-1
d_gene: .

CDR3nt: TGCGCCAGCAGCTTGGATTCAGGGGGGAACACTGAAGCTTTCTTT
CDR3aa: CASSLDSGGNTEAFF
abundance: .
j_gene: TRBJ1-1
v_gene: TRBV5-1
d_gene: TRBD1

CDR3nt: TGTGCCAGCAGCATTGGGACTAGCGGAGGAGGTGAGCAGTTCTTC
CDR3aa: CASSIGTSGGGEQFF
abundance: .
j_gene: TRBJ2-1
v_gene: TRBV5-6
d_gene: TRBD2

CDR3nt: TGTGCCAGCAGCCTGGAGTTCCCGAACACTGAAGCTTTCTTT
CDR3aa: CASSLEFPNTEAFF
abundance: .
j_gene: TRBJ1-1
v_gene: TRBV7-9
d_gene: .

CDR3nt: TGTGCCAGCAGCTTTGGGACTAATTATGGCTACACCTTC
CDR3aa: CASSFGTNYGYTF
abundance: .
j_gene: TRBJ1-2
v_gene: TRBV7-8
d_gene: .

CDR3nt: TGTGCCAGCAGCCCCGCCTTTGGGACAGGGATCACTGAAGCTTTCTTT
CDR3aa: CASSPAFGTGITEAFF
abundance: .
j_gene: TRBJ1-1
v_gene: TRBV3-1/TRBV3-2
d_gene: TRBD1

CDR3nt: TGCGCCAGCAGCCAGACTCATGGAGGGGGAGCTGGCTACACCTTC
CDR3aa: CASSQTHGGGAGYTF
abundance: .
j_gene: TRBJ1-2
v_gene: TRBV5-1
d_gene: .

CDR3nt: TGTGCCAGTAACCTAGCGGGTGCCAATGAGCAGTTCTTC
CDR3aa: CASNLAGANEQFF
abundance: once
j_gene: TRBJ2-1
v_gene: TRBV19
d_gene: TRBD2

CDR3nt: TGTGCCAGCAGCGTCGGCGGGACAGGGGGCGCGGACATTCAGTACTTC
CDR3aa: CASSVGGTGGADIQYF
abundance: .
j_gene: TRBJ2-4
v_gene: TRBV3-1/TRBV3-2
d_gene: TRBD1

CDR3nt: TGTGCCAGCAGCTCCGGCCAGGGGATAGGAAACACCATATATTTT
CDR3aa: CASSSGQGIGNTIYF
abundance: .
j_gene: TRBJ1-3
v_gene: TRBV7-7
d_gene: .

CDR3nt: TGTGCCAGCAGTGAAGCGGTCGATGAGCAGTTCTTC
CDR3aa: CASSEAVDEQFF
abundance: .
j_gene: TRBJ2-1
v_gene: TRBV6-1
d_gene: .

CDR3nt: TGTGCCAGCAGCCTCGGACCGGAACACCCAAGTTCGGAGACCCAGTACTTC
CDR3aa: CASSLGPEHPSSETQYF
abundance: .
j_gene: TRBJ2-5
v_gene: TRBV11-2
d_gene: .

CDR3nt: TGCGCCAGCAGCTCGCAGGGACAGAACTATGGCTACACCTTC
CDR3aa: CASSSQGQNYGYTF
abundance: .
j_gene: TRBJ1-2
v_gene: TRBV5-1
d_gene: TRBD1

CDR3nt: TGCGCCAGCAGCTTGGATTCAGTGAACACCATATATTTT
CDR3aa: CASSLDSVNTIYF
abundance: .
j_gene: TRBJ1-3
v_gene: TRBV5-1
d_gene: .

CDR3nt: TGTGCCAGCAGTGAAGCGTCAGGGTCGGGTAGCAATGAGCAGTTCTTC
CDR3aa: CASSEASGSGSNEQFF
abundance: .
j_gene: TRBJ2-1
v_gene: TRBV6-1
d_gene: .

CDR3nt: TGTGCCAGTAGTCCCGGCCCAGGGTCGGCTTTCTTT
CDR3aa: CASSPGPGSAFF
abundance: .
j_gene: TRBJ1-1
v_gene: TRBV19
d_gene: .

CDR3nt: TGCGCCAGCAGCTTGTTGGGACAGGACGGGAATTCACCCCTCCACTTT
CDR3aa: CASSLLGQDGNSPLHF
abundance: .
j_gene: TRBJ1-6
v_gene: TRBV5-1
d_gene: TRBD1

CDR3nt: TGTGCCAGCAGCTACGGGACAGGGGGAACTGGAAACACCATATATTTT
CDR3aa: CASSYGTGGTGNTIYF
abundance: .
j_gene: TRBJ1-3
v_gene: TRBV5-6
d_gene: TRBD1

CDR3nt: TGTGCCAGCAGTTACTCGACGGGAGGGGTCAATGAGCAGTTCTTC
CDR3aa: CASSYSTGGVNEQFF
abundance: .
j_gene: TRBJ2-1
v_gene: TRBV6-5
d_gene: TRBD2

CDR3nt: TGTGCCAGTAGTCCCGGGGGGGGACAGGGGGCTCAGGAGTACTTC
CDR3aa: CASSPGGGQGAQEYF
abundance: .
j_gene: TRBJ2-7
v_gene: TRBV19
d_gene: TRBD1

CDR3nt: TGTGCCAGCAGTCCCGGACAGGCTGACTACGAGCAGTACTTC
CDR3aa: CASSPGQADYEQYF
abundance: .
j_gene: TRBJ2-7
v_gene: TRBV2
d_gene: TRBD1

CDR3nt: TGTGCCAGCAGCTCACAGGCCGGGGGCACTGAAGCTTTCTTT
CDR3aa: CASSSQAGGTEAFF
abundance: few
j_gene: TRBJ1-1
v_gene: TRBV7-9
d_gene: .

CDR3nt: TGTGCCATCATGGCAGGGAACACCGGGGAGCTGTTTTTT
CDR3aa: CAIMAGNTGELFF
abundance: .
j_gene: TRBJ2-2
v_gene: TRBV10-3
d_gene: .

CDR3nt: TGTGCCAGCAGCCAAAGGTTTTCTAATGAAAAACTGTTTTTT
CDR3aa: CASSQRFSNEKLFF
abundance: .
j_gene: TRBJ1-4
v_gene: TRBV4-2
d_gene: .

CDR3nt: TGTGCCAGCAGTTCGGGGAGATCCTATGGCTACACCTTC
CDR3aa: CASSSGRSYGYTF
abundance: .
j_gene: TRBJ1-2
v_gene: TRBV3-1/TRBV3-2
d_gene: .

CDR3nt: TGTGCCAGCTCTACCCTGGGGGACACTGAAGCTTTCTTT
CDR3aa: CASSTLGDTEAFF
abundance: .
j_gene: TRBJ1-1
v_gene: TRBV18
d_gene: .

CDR3nt: TGTGCCAGCAGCCAAATGGCGGGGCCCCACAATGAGCAGTTCTTC
CDR3aa: CASSQMAGPHNEQFF
abundance: .
j_gene: TRBJ2-1
v_gene: TRBV3-1/TRBV3-2
d_gene: .

CDR3nt: TGTGCCAGCGGGAAAGGGACAGCGAGCACAGATACGCAGTATTTT
CDR3aa: CASGKGTASTDTQYF
abundance: .
j_gene: TRBJ2-3
v_gene: TRBV9
d_gene: TRBD1

CDR3nt: TGTGCCAGCAGTGAAGTAATCGATGAGCAGTTCTTC
CDR3aa: CASSEVIDEQFF
abundance: .
j_gene: TRBJ2-1
v_gene: TRBV2
d_gene: .

CDR3nt: TGTGCCAGCAACCCAAACCGACAGTACACCTACAATGAGCAGTTCTTC
CDR3aa: CASNPNRQYTYNEQFF
abundance: .
j_gene: TRBJ2-1
v_gene: TRBV28
d_gene: .

CDR3nt: TGTGCTAGTGGTTTGATCTATAGCGGGGGACCCGTCCAACGCCAAGAGACCCAGTACTTC
CDR3aa: CASGLIYSGGPVQRQETQYF
abundance: .
j_gene: TRBJ2-5
v_gene: TRBV12-5
d_gene: TRBD2

CDR3nt: TGTGCCAGCAGTGAGCGGACAGCTAACTATGGCTACACCTTC
CDR3aa: CASSERTANYGYTF
abundance: .
j_gene: TRBJ1-2
v_gene: TRBV6-1
d_gene: .

CDR3nt: TGTGCCAGCAGCCGACAGGAGAAATCCTACGAGCAGTACTTC
CDR3aa: CASSRQEKSYEQYF
abundance: .
j_gene: TRBJ2-7
v_gene: TRBV7-9
d_gene: .

CDR3nt: TGTGCCAGCTCACCGATTCTTTCGAGCACAGATACGCAGTATTTT
CDR3aa: CASSPILSSTDTQYF
abundance: once
j_gene: TRBJ2-3
v_gene: TRBV18
d_gene: .

CDR3nt: TGTGCCAGTAGCCTAGGGTCGTCTGGAAACACCATATATTTT
CDR3aa: CASSLGSSGNTIYF
abundance: .
j_gene: TRBJ1-3
v_gene: TRBV19
d_gene: .

CDR3nt: TGTGCCAGCAGCTTAGGCCCGGGACTAGAGGACAATGAGCAGTTCTTC
CDR3aa: CASSLGPGLEDNEQFF
abundance: .
j_gene: TRBJ2-1
v_gene: TRBV5-4
d_gene: TRBD2

CDR3nt: TGTGCCAGCATAGAAAATTCGAACACTGAAGCTTTCTTT
CDR3aa: CASIENSNTEAFF
abundance: .
j_gene: TRBJ1-1
v_gene: TRBV2
d_gene: .

CDR3nt: TGTGCCAGCAGGGGGCCGCGGGGTAGAGGGAACGACGGGGAGCTGTTTTTT
CDR3aa: CASRGPRGRGNDGELFF
abundance: once
j_gene: TRBJ2-2
v_gene: TRBV7-2
d_gene: .

CDR3nt: TGTGCCAGCAGCTGGACAGGGGGTTCCTACGAGCAGTACTTC
CDR3aa: CASSWTGGSYEQYF
abundance: .
j_gene: TRBJ2-7
v_gene: TRBV2
d_gene: TRBD1

CDR3nt: TGTGCCACCGAGACCGGGACAGGGTTCTACAATGAGCAGTTCTTC
CDR3aa: CATETGTGFYNEQFF
abundance: .
j_gene: TRBJ2-1
v_gene: TRBV24-1
d_gene: TRBD1

CDR3nt: TGTGCCAGTAGTAGAGGGGGCTTGGGCAAAAACATTCAGTACTTC
CDR3aa: CASSRGGLGKNIQYF
abundance: .
j_gene: TRBJ2-4
v_gene: TRBV19
d_gene: TRBD1

CDR3nt: TGTGCCAGCAGCTTAGATCTCGGGGGACAGCCTTATAGTCTATATTCTGGGGCCAACGTCCTGACTTTC
CDR3aa: CASSLDLGGQPYSLYSGANVLTF
abundance: .
j_gene: TRBJ2-6
v_gene: TRBV11-3
d_gene: .